The 32 T cell receptor beta chains below all came from one sample that was sequenced in a study of shared clonotypes between healthy human individuals. Sequencing was performed with immunoSEQ multiplex PCR; in TCRdb, only in-frame clones are kept and a portion is missing. The sample includes over a million clones, roughly 98% of them seen just once. The sample comprised naive CD4+ T cells sorted from blood. The subset denotes: CD45RA+ positively selected. These TCRs come from a young man in good health.

The chain uses TRBV18 and TRBJ2-1; no firm D call. The CDR3 is 12 amino acids. Germline V gene lookup returns CDR1 KGHSH and CDR2 LQKENI. V was pared by 4 bases and J by 8 bases, with 9 bases between. The CDR3, as DNA: TGTGCCAGCTCACTAAAGTCCGATGAGCAGTTCTTC. Protein: CASSLKSDEQFF.

The chain carries TRBV25-1 and TRBJ2-3, with 8 positions matching TRBD2. The V gene end was trimmed by 2 bases and the J gene end by 2 bases; junction bases not matched to a gene: 3. The CDR3 is 15 amino acids. Per germline, CDR1 MGHDK and CDR2 SYGVNS. The CDR3 sequence: CASSEREGVTDTQYF. The DNA for the CDR3 is TGTGCCAGCAGTGAACGGGAGGGGGTCACAGATACGCAGTATTTT.

V gene TRBV4-2 combines with J gene TRBJ2-3; 10 bases line up with TRBD2. Germline-derived CDR1 and CDR2 are LGHNA and YNFKEQ. The trim removed 2 bases at V and 0 bases at J, leaving 8 bases unmatched. The CDR3 spans 18 residues. The CDR3 sequence is CASSQNPIAGGSTDTQYF. CDR3 sequence (DNA): TGTGCCAGCAGCCAAAACCCCATAGCGGGAGGAAGCACAGATACGCAGTATTTT.

The gene calls are TRBV2 and TRBJ2-7; tentatively, D is TRBD1 (5 bases). The germline CDR1 and CDR2 sequences are SNHLY and FYNNEI. This CDR3 has 14 residues. Trimming left V 3 bases short and J 0 bases short, with 9 bases between. The CDR3 sequence is CASSDRAYSYEQYF. CDR3 in DNA: TGTGCCAGCAGTGACAGGGCTTACTCCTACGAGCAGTACTTC.

The sample holds one count of this clone. The chain couples TRBV7-2 to TRBJ2-7; D may correspond to TRBD1 or TRBD2 (5 bases each). The CDR3 runs to 14 residues. Germline CDR1 is SGHTA and CDR2 is FQGNSA. V lost 4 bases to trimming and J lost 3 bases, with 13 bases between them. The DNA for the CDR3 is TGTGCCAGCAGCTCCTCCGGGACCGGCTACGAGCAGTACTTC. This encodes CASSSSGTGYEQYF.

V gene TRBV18 combines with J gene TRBJ2-5; TRBD1 aligns across 8 bases. The CDR3 covers 15 residues. The germline gives CDR1 KGHSH, CDR2 LQKENI. J lost 11 bases, V lost 3 bases, and 14 bases had no gene match. The CDR3, as DNA: TGTGCCAGCTCACCCGGTGGTAGCAGGGGGCTGGAGCAGTACTTC. This encodes CASSPGGSRGLEQYF.

The rearrangement joins TRBV30 to TRBJ2-3, with D possibly matching TRBD1 (6 bases). The CDR3 consists of 15 residues. Germline V lookup: CDR1 GTSNPN, CDR2 SVGIG (reference sequence). Trimming took off 5 bases at V and 3 bases at J, with 18 bases between the two ends. The CDR3 coding sequence is TGTGCCTGGGAGGGACACGGAAAGGGAACAGATACGCAGTATTTT. It encodes CAWEGHGKGTDTQYF.

The rearrangement uses TRBV10-3 and TRBJ2-7, with a tentative D call TRBD1 (8 bases). The V gene's germline CDR1 is ENHRY and CDR2 SYGVKD. This CDR3 region has 13 residues. V was clipped by 9 bases and J by 2 bases, with 14 bases between them. CDR3 sequence reads: CAMGGTGAYEQYF. The CDR3 nucleotides are TGTGCCATGGGGGGGACAGGAGCCTACGAGCAGTACTTC.

The chain carries TRBV5-1 and TRBJ2-3; TRBD1 matches at 10 bases. Losses at the gene ends were 2 bases for V and 0 bases for J; bases not matched to a gene: 6. CDR3 size: 17 residues. The V gene's germline CDR1 is SGHRS and CDR2 YFSETQ. CDR3 region: CASSFRTGGTSTDTQYF. CDR3 bases: TGCGCCAGCAGCTTTCGGACAGGGGGGACTAGCACAGATACGCAGTATTTT.

CDR3 nucleotides: TGTGCCTGGAGTGTACCCCTGACTAACGAGCAGTACTTC. Translating it yields CAWSVPLTNEQYF. The chain employs TRBV30 and TRBJ2-7; the D gene is possibly TRBD2 (5 bases). Trimming left V 0 bases short and J 5 bases short, with 11 bases between. The germline CDR1 and CDR2 sequences are GTSNPN and SVGIG (reference sequence). There are 13 residues in the CDR3.

J is TRBJ2-4 and V is TRBV2; D uncertain. CDR3 length: 13 amino acids. The germline V gene encodes CDR1 SNHLY and CDR2 FYNNEI. The ends were cut back, 6 bases at V and 2 bases at J, with 8 bases in the middle. The CDR3, as DNA: TGTGCCAGCAGGGGATTCACCAAAAACATTCAGTACTTC. This codes for CASRGFTKNIQYF.

The chain combines TRBV9 with TRBJ2-1; no definite D call. Germline V gene data show CDR1 as SGDLS and CDR2 as YYNGEE. The V end was cut by 0 bases, the J end by 6 bases, with 13 bases between. The CDR3 is 15 residues long. The CDR3 sequence is CASSVGPIGFNEQFF. CDR3 nucleotide sequence: TGTGCCAGCAGCGTAGGTCCCATTGGATTCAATGAGCAGTTCTTC.

CDR3 region: CASSRTRGFGEQFF. The CDR3 bases are TGTGCCAGCAGCCGGACTAGGGGGTTCGGTGAGCAGTTCTTC. This chain connects TRBV28 to TRBJ2-1; D might be TRBD2 (7 bases). CDR1 and CDR2 from the germline V gene are MDHEN and SYDVKM. This CDR3 spans 14 amino acids. Trimming left V 6 bases short and J 9 bases short, with 18 bases between.

The V and J genes are TRBV5-1 and TRBJ2-2; D is perhaps TRBD1 or TRBD2 (5 bases each). The germline CDR1 and CDR2 sequences are SGHRS and YFSETQ. Trimming cost V 0 bases and J 2 bases, with 8 bases left between them. This CDR3 region has 15 residues. CDR3 in DNA: TGCGCCAGCAGCTTGGAACGGGACAACACCGGGGAGCTGTTTTTT. Protein: CASSLERDNTGELFF.

The gene calls are TRBV5-1 and TRBJ2-7; weak D call: TRBD1 (5 bases). V shed 0 bases and J shed 4 bases, with 11 bases lying between them. Germline values: CDR1 SGHRS, CDR2 YFSETQ. This CDR3 has 14 residues. The CDR3 here is CASSLDDRTYEQYF. The CDR3 DNA sequence: TGCGCCAGCAGCTTGGACGACAGAACATACGAGCAGTACTTC.

The chain is built from TRBV11-2 and TRBJ1-2, with 12 nucleotides matching TRBD1. The V gene end was trimmed by 4 bases and the J gene end by 4 bases; junction bases not matched to a gene: 10. The CDR3 has 17 amino acids. Germline CDR1 SGHAT, CDR2 FQNNGV. CDR3 sequence (DNA): TGTGCCAGCAGCTCACCGGGACAGGGGGCGCGGTTCTATGGCTACACCTTC. This codes for CASSSPGQGARFYGYTF.

The V gene is TRBV4-3, the J gene TRBJ1-1; TRBD1 matches 10 bases. This CDR3 region has 18 residues. Germline V gives CDR1 LGHNA, CDR2 YSLEER. V shed 0 bases and J 4 bases; nucleotides not matched to a gene: 11. The CDR3 DNA is TGCGCCAGCAGCCAAGACCTCCCCCTTGGGGACAGGGGCACTGAAGCTTTCTTT. This encodes CASSQDLPLGDRGTEAFF.

The chain couples TRBV10-3 to TRBJ2-7; 7 nucleotides agree with TRBD2. CDR3 length equals 13 residues. Germline CDR1 is ENHRY and CDR2 is SYGVKD. The J segment lost 2 bases and the V segment lost 7 bases, leaving 5 bases of the junction unmatched. CDR3: CAIITSVTYEQYF. The CDR3, as DNA: TGTGCCATCATAACTAGCGTTACCTACGAGCAGTACTTC.

The chain joins TRBV6-1 to TRBJ2-7; D is unresolved. Trimming stripped 6 bases from V and 4 bases from J, with 16 bases between. The germline V gene encodes CDR1 MNHNS and CDR2 SASEGT. The CDR3 runs to 14 residues. This CDR3 reads CASRASYGSYEQYF. The CDR3 nucleotides are TGTGCCAGCAGGGCATCATATGGATCGTACGAGCAGTACTTC.

The V gene is TRBV2, the J gene TRBJ2-1; D might be TRBD2 (5 bases). Germline V lookup: CDR1 SNHLY, CDR2 FYNNEI. CDR3 length: 15 amino acids. Trimming removed 11 bases at V and 4 bases at J, with 21 bases between. The CDR3 is CAASRGQIIYNEQFF. For the CDR3, the DNA is TGTGCCGCTAGTCGCGGGCAGATCATTTACAATGAGCAGTTCTTC.

The CDR3 sequence is CASSFKGRGDTQYF. CDR3 DNA sequence: TGTGCCAGCAGTTTTAAGGGGCGTGGAGATACGCAGTATTTT. The rearrangement uses TRBV27 and TRBJ2-3; a weak D match, TRBD1 (5 bases). The CDR3 length is 14 residues. Germline CDR1 reads MNHEY; CDR2 reads SMNVEV (reference sequence). V was pared by 3 bases and J by 5 bases, with 12 bases between.

Points on this clone: This same CDR3 is encoded by further DNA sequences in the sample. V usage is TRBV18 and J usage is TRBJ2-7, with D unresolved. Trimming removed 3 bases at V and 4 bases at J, with 7 bases between. CDR1 KGHSH and CDR2 LQKENI come from the germline V gene. CDR3 size: 12 residues. The CDR3 reads CASSPAEYEQYF. For the CDR3, the DNA is TGTGCCAGCTCACCGGCAGAGTACGAGCAGTACTTC.

This chain connects TRBV2 to TRBJ1-5; the D is unclear. The CDR3 contains 15 residues. V lost 3 bases and J lost 2, with 11 bases in between. Per the germline V gene, CDR1 is SNHLY and CDR2 is FYNNEI. DNA for the CDR3: TGTGCCAGCAGTGATAAGCGCCGTGGCAATCAGCCCCAGCATTTT. Translated, it gives CASSDKRRGNQPQHF.

This clone was counted once. The V and J genes are TRBV5-4 and TRBJ2-3; 7 nucleotides line up with TRBD2. Germline CDR1 and CDR2: SGHNT and YYREEE (reference sequence). The length of the CDR3 is 13 residues. Trimming removed 5 bases from V and 2 bases from J; junction bases left unmatched: 2. The CDR3 DNA reads TGTGCCAGCAGGAAGCGGGACACAGATACGCAGTATTTT. It translates to CASRKRDTDTQYF.

The chain is built from TRBV28 and TRBJ2-7; possibly TRBD2 for D (6 bases). The CDR3 runs 14 residues. Trimming took 5 bases from V and 5 from J, leaving 16 bases between them. Looked up from germline, CDR1 is MDHEN and CDR2 is SYDVKM. CDR3 DNA sequence: TGTGCCAGCAGTCAGCGGACCCGGGGGAACGAGCAGTACTTC. The encoded protein is CASSQRTRGNEQYF.

The V and J genes are TRBV28 and TRBJ2-1, with D possibly matching TRBD1 (7 bases). Germline lookup yields CDR1 MDHEN and CDR2 SYDVKM. CDR3 length: 14 residues. V gave up 5 bases and J gave up 4 bases, with 12 bases separating them. CDR3 region: CASSETGRYNEQFF. In DNA, the CDR3 is TGTGCCAGCAGTGAGACAGGGAGGTACAATGAGCAGTTCTTC.

The chain combines TRBV30 with TRBJ2-3, with 7 bases aligning to TRBD2. The ends lost 1 base at V and 2 bases at J; junction bases unmatched: 9. Germline V CDR1 and CDR2: GTSNPN, SVGIG (reference sequence). The CDR3 consists of 16 residues. CDR3 DNA: TGTGCCTGGAGTGAGGCTAGCGGATTTTACACAGATACGCAGTATTTT. Its protein product is CAWSEASGFYTDTQYF.

The rearrangement uses TRBV18 and TRBJ1-1, with a possible D match to TRBD1 (6 bases). CDR3 length: 14 amino acids. From germline, CDR1 is KGHSH and CDR2 LQKENI. V lost 5 bases and J 5 bases, leaving 15 bases between the germline ends. The DNA of the CDR3 is TGTGCCAGCTCAGTAACCAGGGGAGGGACTGAAGCTTTCTTT. This translates into CASSVTRGGTEAFF.

The chain uses TRBV4-3 and TRBJ2-7; no clear D gene. The CDR3 is 15 amino acids. The V end was cut by 1 base, the J end by 4 bases, with 14 bases between. Germline values: CDR1 LGHNA, CDR2 YSLEER. This CDR3 is CASSQVQQPGYEQYF. In DNA form, the CDR3 reads TGCGCCAGCAGCCAAGTACAACAGCCAGGTTACGAGCAGTACTTC.

On this clone itself: Other DNA sequences in this specimen translate into the identical CDR3. V usage is TRBV7-2 and J usage is TRBJ2-7, with TRBD1 as a possible D gene (5 bases). CDR1 is SGHTA and CDR2 is FQGNSA in the germline V gene. The ends were cut back, 5 bases at V and 3 bases at J, with 11 bases in the middle. This CDR3 has 13 residues. The CDR3 bases are TGTGCCAGCAGCCTCTCCGACAGCTACGAGCAGTACTTC. Protein product: CASSLSDSYEQYF.

This clone was counted once. The junction departs from germline at one end; a sequencing error may be responsible. The chain couples TRBV7-7 to TRBJ2-1; 11 nucleotides match TRBD2. CDR1 and CDR2 (germline): SSHAT, FNYEAQ (reference sequence). This CDR3 contains 13 residues. CDR3 sequence (DNA): TGTGCCAGCAGCATAGCGGGAGGGGGTGAGCAGTTCTTC. This codes for CASSIAGGGEQFF.

J is TRBJ2-1 and V is TRBV5-4; 8 nucleotides align to TRBD2. J was trimmed by 7 bases and V by 6 bases; bases with no gene match: 9. Germline CDR1 and CDR2: SGHNT and YYREEE (reference sequence). This CDR3 is 14 amino acids long. The CDR3 loop reads CASTIGGGQNEQFF. CDR3 sequence (DNA): TGTGCCAGCACCATCGGGGGGGGACAAAATGAGCAGTTCTTC.